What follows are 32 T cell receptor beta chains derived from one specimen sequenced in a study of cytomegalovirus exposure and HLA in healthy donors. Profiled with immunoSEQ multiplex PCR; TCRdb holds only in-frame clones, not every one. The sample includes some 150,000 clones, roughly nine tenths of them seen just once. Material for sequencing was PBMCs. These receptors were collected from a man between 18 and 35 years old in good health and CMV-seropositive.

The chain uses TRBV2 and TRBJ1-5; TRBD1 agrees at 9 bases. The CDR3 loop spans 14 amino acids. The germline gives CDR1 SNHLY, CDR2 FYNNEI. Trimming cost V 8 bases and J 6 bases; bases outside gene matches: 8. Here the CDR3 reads CASGAGTGTQPQHF. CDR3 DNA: TGTGCCAGCGGAGCCGGGACAGGGACTCAGCCCCAGCATTTT.

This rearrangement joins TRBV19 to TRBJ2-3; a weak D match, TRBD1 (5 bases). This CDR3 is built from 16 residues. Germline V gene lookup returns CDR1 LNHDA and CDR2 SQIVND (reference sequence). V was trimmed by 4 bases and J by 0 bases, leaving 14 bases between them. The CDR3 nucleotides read TGTGCCAGTAGTAGATACAGGACAACTAGCACAGATACGCAGTATTTT. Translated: CASSRYRTTSTDTQYF.

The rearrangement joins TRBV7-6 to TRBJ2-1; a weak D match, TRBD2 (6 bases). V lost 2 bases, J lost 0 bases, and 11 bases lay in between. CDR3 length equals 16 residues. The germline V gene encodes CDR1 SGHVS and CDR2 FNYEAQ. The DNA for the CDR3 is TGTGCCAGCAGCTTACCCCCCGGGAGCTCCTACAATGAGCAGTTCTTC. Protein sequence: CASSLPPGSSYNEQFF.

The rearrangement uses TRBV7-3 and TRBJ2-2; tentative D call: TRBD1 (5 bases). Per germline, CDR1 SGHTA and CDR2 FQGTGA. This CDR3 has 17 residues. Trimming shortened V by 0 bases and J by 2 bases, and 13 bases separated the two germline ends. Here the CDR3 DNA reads TGTGCCAGCAGCTTAACGTACGCAGGGCCTAACACCGGGGAGCTGTTTTTT. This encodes CASSLTYAGPNTGELFF.

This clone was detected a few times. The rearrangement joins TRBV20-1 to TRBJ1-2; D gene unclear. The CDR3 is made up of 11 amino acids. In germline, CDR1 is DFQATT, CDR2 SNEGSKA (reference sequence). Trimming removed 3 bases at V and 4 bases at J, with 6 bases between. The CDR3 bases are TGCAGTGCTAGGGCGGGCTATGGCTACACCTTC. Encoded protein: CSARAGYGYTF.

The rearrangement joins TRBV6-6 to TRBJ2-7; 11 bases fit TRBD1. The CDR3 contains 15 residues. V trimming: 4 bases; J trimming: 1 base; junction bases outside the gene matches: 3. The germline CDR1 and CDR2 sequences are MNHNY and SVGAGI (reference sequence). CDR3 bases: TGTGCCAGCAGTTCCGGACAGGGGGCATCCTACGAGCAGTACTTC. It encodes CASSSGQGASYEQYF.

For the CDR3, the DNA is TGTGCCAGCAGCCCAGAGAACAGGGAGATCGGAACTTATGGCTACACCTTC. Protein sequence: CASSPENREIGTYGYTF. The chain uses TRBV11-1 and TRBJ1-2, with D maybe TRBD1 (6 bases). The CDR3 spans 17 residues. Germline CDR1 SGHAT, CDR2 FQDESV (reference sequence). V was shortened by 5 bases and J by 5 bases, with 24 bases between the two germline ends. Full variable domain (outside the CDR3, taken from reference TRBV11-1 and TRBJ1-2): EAEVAQSPRYKITEKSQAVAFWCDPISGHATLYWYRQILGQGPELLVQFQDESVVDDSQLPKDRFSAERLKGVDSTLKIQPAELGDSAMYLCASSPENREIGTYGYTFGSGTRLTVV.

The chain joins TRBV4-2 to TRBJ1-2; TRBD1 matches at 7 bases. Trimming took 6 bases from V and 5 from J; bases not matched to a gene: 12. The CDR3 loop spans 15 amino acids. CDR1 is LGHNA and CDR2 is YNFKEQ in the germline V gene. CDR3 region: CASRVEGGREYGYTF. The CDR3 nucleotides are TGTGCCAGCAGAGTAGAAGGGGGCAGGGAGTATGGCTACACCTTC.

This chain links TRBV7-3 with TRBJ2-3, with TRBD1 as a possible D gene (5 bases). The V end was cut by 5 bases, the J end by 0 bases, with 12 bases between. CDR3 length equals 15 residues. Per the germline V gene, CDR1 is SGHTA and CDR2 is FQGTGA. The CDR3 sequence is CASSPQGSSTDTQYF. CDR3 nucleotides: TGTGCCAGCAGCCCTCAGGGCTCGAGCACAGATACGCAGTATTTT.

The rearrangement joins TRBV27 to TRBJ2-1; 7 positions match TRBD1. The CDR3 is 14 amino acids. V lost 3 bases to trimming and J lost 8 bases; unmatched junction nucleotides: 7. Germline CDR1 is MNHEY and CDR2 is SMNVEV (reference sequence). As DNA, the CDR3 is TGTGCCAGCAGTTTGAGGGGGCGCGTCTATGAGCAGTTCTTC. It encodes CASSLRGRVYEQFF.

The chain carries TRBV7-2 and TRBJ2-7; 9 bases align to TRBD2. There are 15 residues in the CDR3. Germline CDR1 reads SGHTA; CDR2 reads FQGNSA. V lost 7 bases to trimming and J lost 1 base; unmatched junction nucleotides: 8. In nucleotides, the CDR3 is TGTGCCAGCACCAGACAAGCGGGGGGTTCCTACGAGCAGTACTTC. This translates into CASTRQAGGSYEQYF.

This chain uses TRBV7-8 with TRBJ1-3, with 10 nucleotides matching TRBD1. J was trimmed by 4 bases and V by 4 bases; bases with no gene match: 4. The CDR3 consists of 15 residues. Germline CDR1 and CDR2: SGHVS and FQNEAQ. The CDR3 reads CASSSGQGTGNTIYF. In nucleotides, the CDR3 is TGTGCCAGCAGCTCGGGACAGGGGACAGGAAACACCATATATTTT.

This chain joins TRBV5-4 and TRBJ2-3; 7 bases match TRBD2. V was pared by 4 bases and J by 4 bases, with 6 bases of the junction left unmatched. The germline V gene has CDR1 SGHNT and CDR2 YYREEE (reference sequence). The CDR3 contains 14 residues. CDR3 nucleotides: TGTGCCAGCAGCCTGACTAGCAGGTCAGATACGCAGTATTTT. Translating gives CASSLTSRSDTQYF. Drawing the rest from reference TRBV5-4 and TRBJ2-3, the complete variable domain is ETGVTQSPTHLIKTRGQQVTLRCSSQSGHNTVSWYQQALGQGPQFIFQYYREEENGRGNFPPRFSGLQFPNYSSELNVNALELDDSALYLCASSLTSRSDTQYFGPGTRLTVL.

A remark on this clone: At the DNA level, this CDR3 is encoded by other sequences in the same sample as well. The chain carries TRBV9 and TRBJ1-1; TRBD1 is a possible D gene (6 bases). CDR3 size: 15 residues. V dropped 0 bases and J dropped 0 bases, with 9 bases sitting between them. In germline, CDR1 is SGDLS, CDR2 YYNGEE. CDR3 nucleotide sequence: TGTGCCAGCAGCGTAGTGGGACAAATGAACACTGAAGCTTTCTTT. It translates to CASSVVGQMNTEAFF.

The CDR3 is CASSLTGPNEQFF. Here the CDR3 DNA reads TGCGCCAGCAGCTTGACAGGCCCAAATGAGCAGTTCTTC. V gene TRBV5-1 combines with J gene TRBJ2-1; possible D gene TRBD1, 5 bases. Looked up from germline, CDR1 is SGHRS and CDR2 is YFSETQ. CDR3 size: 13 residues. The V and J ends lost 1 base and 7 bases respectively, with 9 bases between them.

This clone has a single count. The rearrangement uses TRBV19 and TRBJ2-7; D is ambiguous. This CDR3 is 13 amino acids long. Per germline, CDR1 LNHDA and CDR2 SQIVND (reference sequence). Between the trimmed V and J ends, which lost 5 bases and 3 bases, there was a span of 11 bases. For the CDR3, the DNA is TGTGCCAGTAGTTCGCTAGACCGCTACGAGCAGTACTTC. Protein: CASSSLDRYEQYF.

CDR3 in DNA: TGTGCCGTCCGTGGGACATTTTCTCGAAACACCATATATTTT. Its protein product is CAVRGTFSRNTIYF. The gene calls are TRBV6-1 and TRBJ1-3; D may be TRBD1 (6 bases). In germline, CDR1 is MNHNS, CDR2 SASEGT. The CDR3 runs 14 residues. V lost 11 bases and J lost 5, with 19 bases in between.

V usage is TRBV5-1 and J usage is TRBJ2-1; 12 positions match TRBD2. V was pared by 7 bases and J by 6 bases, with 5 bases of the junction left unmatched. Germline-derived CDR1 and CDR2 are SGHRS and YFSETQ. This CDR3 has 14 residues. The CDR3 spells CASSLTSGSNEQFF. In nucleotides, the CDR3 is TGCGCCAGCTCCCTGACTAGCGGGAGCAATGAGCAGTTCTTC. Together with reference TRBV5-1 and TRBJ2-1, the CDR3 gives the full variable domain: KAGVTQTPRYLIKTRGQQVTLSCSPISGHRSVSWYQQTPGQGLQFLFEYFSETQRNKGNFPGRFSGRQFSNSRSEMNVSTLELGDSALYLCASSLTSGSNEQFFGPGTRLTVL.

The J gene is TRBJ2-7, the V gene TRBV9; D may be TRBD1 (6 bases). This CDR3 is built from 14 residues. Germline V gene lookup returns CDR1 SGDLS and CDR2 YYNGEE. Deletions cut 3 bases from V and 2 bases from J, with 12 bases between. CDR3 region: CASSAPDRAYEQYF. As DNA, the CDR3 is TGTGCCAGCAGCGCACCGGACAGAGCCTACGAGCAGTACTTC.

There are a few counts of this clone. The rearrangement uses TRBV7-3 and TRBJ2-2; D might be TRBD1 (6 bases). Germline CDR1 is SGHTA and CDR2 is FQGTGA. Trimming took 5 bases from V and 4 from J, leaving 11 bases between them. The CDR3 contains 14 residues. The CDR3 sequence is CASSDTGSTGELFF. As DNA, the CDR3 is TGTGCCAGCAGCGACACAGGGTCCACCGGGGAGCTGTTTTTT.

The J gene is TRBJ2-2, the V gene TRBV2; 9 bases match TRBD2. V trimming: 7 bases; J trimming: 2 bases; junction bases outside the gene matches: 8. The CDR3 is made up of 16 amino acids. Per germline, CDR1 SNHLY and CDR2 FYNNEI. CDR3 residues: CASNERGALNTGELFF. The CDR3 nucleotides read TGTGCCAGCAACGAGCGGGGGGCACTCAACACCGGGGAGCTGTTTTTT. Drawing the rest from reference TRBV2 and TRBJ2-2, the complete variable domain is EPEVTQTPSHQVTQMGQEVILRCVPISNHLYFYWYRQILGQKVEFLVSFYNNEISEKSEIFDDQFSVERPDGSNFTLKIRSTKLEDSAMYFCASNERGALNTGELFFGEGSRLTVL.

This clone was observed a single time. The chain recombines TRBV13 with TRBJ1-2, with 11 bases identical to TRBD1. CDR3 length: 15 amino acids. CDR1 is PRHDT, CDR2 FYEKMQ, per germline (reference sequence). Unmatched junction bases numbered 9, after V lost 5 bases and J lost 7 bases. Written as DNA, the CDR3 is TGTGCCAGCAGCCGCCGGGACAGGGGGGAGGTTGGCTACACCTTC. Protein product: CASSRRDRGEVGYTF.

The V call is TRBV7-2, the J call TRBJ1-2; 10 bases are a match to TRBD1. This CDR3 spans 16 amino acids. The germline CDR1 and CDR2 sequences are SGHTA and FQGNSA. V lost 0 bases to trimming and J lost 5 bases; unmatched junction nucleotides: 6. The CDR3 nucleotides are TGTGCCAGCAGCTTAGCGCTACCGGGACAGGGGTATGGCTACACCTTC. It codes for CASSLALPGQGYGYTF.

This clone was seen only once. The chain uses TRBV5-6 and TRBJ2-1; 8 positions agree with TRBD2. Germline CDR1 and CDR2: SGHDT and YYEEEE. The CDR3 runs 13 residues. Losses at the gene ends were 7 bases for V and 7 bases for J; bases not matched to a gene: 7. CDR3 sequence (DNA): TGTGCCAGCTACGGGGGGGCCGGTAATGAGCAGTTCTTC. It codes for CASYGGAGNEQFF. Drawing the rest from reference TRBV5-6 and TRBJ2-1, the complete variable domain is DAGVTQSPTHLIKTRGQQVTLRCSPKSGHDTVSWYQQALGQGPQFIFQYYEEEERQRGNFPDRFSGHQFPNYSSELNVNALLLGDSALYLCASYGGAGNEQFFGPGTRLTVL.

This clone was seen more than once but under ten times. CDR3 region: CASSSRGDTEAFF. DNA of the CDR3: TGTGCCAGCAGCTCACGAGGAGACACTGAAGCTTTCTTT. This chain connects TRBV6-5 to TRBJ1-1; D gene ambiguous. Germline V gives CDR1 MNHEY, CDR2 SVGAGI. This CDR3 has 13 residues. V gave up 6 bases and J gave up 3 bases, with 11 bases separating them.

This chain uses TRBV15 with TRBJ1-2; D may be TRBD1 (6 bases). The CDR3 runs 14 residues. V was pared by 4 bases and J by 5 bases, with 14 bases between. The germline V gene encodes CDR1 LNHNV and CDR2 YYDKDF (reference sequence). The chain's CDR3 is CATSIDRTPYGYTF. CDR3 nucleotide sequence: TGTGCCACCAGCATTGACAGGACACCGTATGGCTACACCTTC.

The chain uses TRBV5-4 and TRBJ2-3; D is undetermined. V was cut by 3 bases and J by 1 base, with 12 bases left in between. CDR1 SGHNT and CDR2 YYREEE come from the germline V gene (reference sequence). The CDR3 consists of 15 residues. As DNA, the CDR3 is TGTGCCAGCAGCTCCCCCGCTACCCGCACAGATACGCAGTATTTT. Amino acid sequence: CASSSPATRTDTQYF.

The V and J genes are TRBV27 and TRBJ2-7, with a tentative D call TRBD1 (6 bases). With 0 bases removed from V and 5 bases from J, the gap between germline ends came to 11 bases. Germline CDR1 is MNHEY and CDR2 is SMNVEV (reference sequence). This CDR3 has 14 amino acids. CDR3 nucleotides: TGTGCCAGCAGTTTATCGGCCAGGGGTAACGAGCAGTACTTC. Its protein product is CASSLSARGNEQYF.

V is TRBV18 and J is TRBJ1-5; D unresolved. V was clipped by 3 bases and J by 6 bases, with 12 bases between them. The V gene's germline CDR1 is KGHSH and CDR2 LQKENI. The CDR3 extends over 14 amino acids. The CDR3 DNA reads TGTGCCAGCTCACCTGAGGTCGGTTTTCAGCCCCAGCATTTT. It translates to CASSPEVGFQPQHF.

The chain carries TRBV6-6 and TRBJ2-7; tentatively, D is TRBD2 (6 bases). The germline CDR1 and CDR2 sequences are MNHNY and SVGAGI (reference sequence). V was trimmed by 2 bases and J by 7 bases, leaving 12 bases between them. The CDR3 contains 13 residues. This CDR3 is CASSYGAGREQYF. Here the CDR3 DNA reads TGTGCCAGCAGTTACGGGGCGGGGAGGGAGCAGTACTTC.

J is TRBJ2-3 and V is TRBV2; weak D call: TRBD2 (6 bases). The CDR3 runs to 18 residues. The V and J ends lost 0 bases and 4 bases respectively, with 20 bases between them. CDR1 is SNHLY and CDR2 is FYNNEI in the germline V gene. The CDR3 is CASSEALLGGSIADTQYF. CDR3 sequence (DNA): TGTGCCAGCAGTGAAGCGCTTCTAGGAGGGAGTATTGCAGATACGCAGTATTTT.

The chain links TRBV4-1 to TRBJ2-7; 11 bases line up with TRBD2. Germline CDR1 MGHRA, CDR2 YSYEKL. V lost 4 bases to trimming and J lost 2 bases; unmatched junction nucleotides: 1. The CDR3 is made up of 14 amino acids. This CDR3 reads CASSRGLAAYEQYF. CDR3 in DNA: TGCGCCAGCAGCCGGGGACTAGCGGCCTACGAGCAGTACTTC.